These 22 T cell receptor beta chains share one sample of origin, sequenced in a study of blood T cell repertoires in COVID-19. TCRdb's table, derived via immunoSEQ multiplex PCR, lists solely in-frame clones and lacks some. The sample holds 200,000 to 250,000 clones; 80% to 90% are singletons and the top ten take roughly 10%. Sequenced sample: peripheral blood. The origin of the receptors is a woman of 80 years or more with COVID-19, enrolled during active disease.

CDR3 residues: CAISADRVGAYTF. The CDR3 coding sequence is TGTGCCATCAGTGCCGACAGGGTCGGAGCCTACACCTTC. The rearrangement joins TRBV10-3 to TRBJ1-2; TRBD1 matches at 7 bases. CDR3 length: 13 amino acids. Germline V gives CDR1 ENHRY, CDR2 SYGVKD. The V and J ends lost 4 bases and 10 bases, in that order; junction bases with no gene match: 9.

The chain links TRBV5-4 to TRBJ2-1; tentative D call: TRBD2 (5 bases). Trimming cost V 3 bases and J 8 bases, with 12 bases left between them. The CDR3 has 13 residues. CDR1 and CDR2 from the germline V gene are SGHNT and YYREEE (reference sequence). The CDR3 is CASSSQLVDEQFF. The CDR3 DNA is TGTGCCAGCAGCTCCCAACTAGTCGATGAGCAGTTCTTC.

This rearrangement joins TRBV5-5 to TRBJ2-4, with D possibly TRBD1 on 5 matching bases. In germline, CDR1 is SGHKS, CDR2 YYEKEE (reference sequence). The CDR3 has 19 amino acids. V dropped 0 bases and J dropped 0 bases, with 19 bases sitting between them. Written as DNA, the CDR3 is TGTGCCAGCAGCTTGGCTTTCAGGGTGGATTCTATAGCCAAAAACATTCAGTACTTC. This codes for CASSLAFRVDSIAKNIQYF.

V is TRBV20-1 and J is TRBJ1-5; D might be TRBD1 (5 bases). The CDR3 extends over 16 amino acids. Germline-derived CDR1 and CDR2 are DFQATT and SNEGSKA (reference sequence). V dropped 3 bases and J dropped 2 bases, with 17 bases sitting between them. The CDR3 protein is CSASVQGFRGNQPQHF. In DNA form, the CDR3 reads TGCAGTGCTAGTGTGCAGGGATTTCGTGGCAATCAGCCCCAGCATTTT.

This sequence joins TRBV3-1 (or the pseudogene TRBV3-2) and TRBJ2-5, with 9 bases identical to TRBD1. The CDR3 is 14 amino acids. The germline CDR1 and CDR2 sequences are LGHDT and YNNKEL (reference sequence). V lost 3 bases to trimming and J lost 5 bases; unmatched junction nucleotides: 4. This CDR3 reads CASSQGTGFETQYF. In DNA, the CDR3 is TGTGCCAGCAGCCAGGGGACAGGGTTCGAGACCCAGTACTTC.

This sequence joins TRBV18 and TRBJ1-2; 7 nucleotides agree with TRBD1. In germline, CDR1 is KGHSH, CDR2 LQKENI. The CDR3 sequence is 13 residues long. Trimming took 5 bases from V and 3 from J; bases not matched to a gene: 3. The CDR3 region is CASSEGQDYGYTF. CDR3 nucleotides: TGTGCCAGCTCAGAAGGACAGGACTATGGCTACACCTTC.

In this sample, this clone turned up once. This chain links TRBV5-8 with TRBJ1-6; D is unclear. The CDR3 totals 15 residues. V was cut by 6 bases and J by 6 bases, with 16 bases left in between. Germline V gene lookup returns CDR1 SGHTS and CDR2 YDEGEE. This CDR3 is CASTTDRSANSPLHF. The CDR3 bases are TGTGCCAGCACAACCGACCGGAGCGCTAATTCACCCCTCCACTTT.

This clone was found once. The gene calls are TRBV5-6 and TRBJ1-4; 8 bases align to TRBD1. The CDR3 runs to 16 residues. V shed 4 bases, J shed 1 base, and the junction held 6 bases outside the gene matches. Germline V gene data show CDR1 as SGHDT and CDR2 as YYEEEE. CDR3 loop: CASSLTGGGTNEKLFF. CDR3 sequence (DNA): TGTGCCAGCAGCCTCACAGGGGGAGGAACTAATGAAAAACTGTTTTTT.

In regard to this clone: Other DNA variants within this sample encode the same CDR3. This chain connects TRBV7-2 to TRBJ2-7; 9 bases agree with TRBD2. Germline CDR1 and CDR2: SGHTA and FQGNSA. J was trimmed by 2 bases and V by 0 bases; bases with no gene match: 2. The length of the CDR3 is 15 residues. The CDR3 sequence: CASSLASGGTYEQYF. As DNA, the CDR3 is TGTGCCAGCAGCTTAGCTAGCGGGGGTACCTACGAGCAGTACTTC.

V gene TRBV5-1 combines with J gene TRBJ2-6; D unresolved. Germline V gene data show CDR1 as SGHRS and CDR2 as YFSETQ. The germline V and J ends were trimmed by 1 base and 2 bases, with 10 bases remaining between them. The CDR3 loop spans 16 amino acids. Here the CDR3 DNA reads TGCGCCAGCAGCTTGAATACGGTGACTGGGGCCAACGTCCTGACTTTC. Its protein product is CASSLNTVTGANVLTF.

The chain links TRBV11-2 to TRBJ2-3, with 7 nucleotides matching TRBD2. This CDR3 has 13 amino acids. Trimming cost V 4 bases and J 3 bases; bases outside gene matches: 1. CDR1 and CDR2 from the germline V gene are SGHAT and FQNNGV. The CDR3 region is CASSWTRTDTQYF. The CDR3 bases are TGTGCCAGCAGCTGGACTAGGACAGATACGCAGTATTTT.

In this sample, this clone turned up once. The chain couples TRBV5-1 to TRBJ2-1; 7 nucleotides match TRBD2. The junction had 10 bases not matched to a gene; V was cut back by 0 bases and J by 1 base. The CDR3 has 18 residues. From germline, CDR1 is SGHRS and CDR2 YFSETQ. In DNA form, the CDR3 reads TGCGCCAGCAGCTTGGGCCCCCCTAGCGGAGTTTCCTACAATGAGCAGTTCTTC. It codes for CASSLGPPSGVSYNEQFF.

This sequence joins TRBV11-3 and TRBJ2-1; no reliable D call. Trimming left V 2 bases short and J 9 bases short, with 8 bases between. The CDR3 totals 12 residues. Germline CDR1 reads SGHNT; CDR2 reads YENEEA. The CDR3 sequence: CASSLNTGEQFF. The CDR3 DNA reads TGTGCCAGCAGCTTAAACACGGGTGAGCAGTTCTTC.

The chain links TRBV7-9 to TRBJ1-1; TRBD1 might be the D (6 bases). CDR3 length: 15 residues. Trimming left V 3 bases short and J 5 bases short, with 16 bases between. CDR1 is SEHNR and CDR2 is FQNEAQ in the germline V gene (reference sequence). The CDR3 nucleotides are TGTGCCAGCAGCTTCGGGGACACCCTAAGGACTGAAGCTTTCTTT. Translating gives CASSFGDTLRTEAFF. Drawing the rest from reference TRBV7-9 and TRBJ1-1, the complete variable domain is DTGVSQNPRHKITKRGQNVTFRCDPISEHNRLYWYRQTLGQGPEFLTYFQNEAQLEKSRLLSDRFSAERPKGSFSTLEIQRTEQGDSAMYLCASSFGDTLRTEAFFGQGTRLTVV.

This sequence joins TRBV5-1 and TRBJ2-1, with TRBD2 matching over 10 bases. Per the germline V gene, CDR1 is SGHRS and CDR2 is YFSETQ. J was trimmed by 5 bases and V by 0 bases; bases with no gene match: 2. The CDR3 spans 15 residues. CDR3 region: CASSLELAGNNEQFF. CDR3 nucleotides: TGCGCCAGCAGCTTGGAACTAGCGGGGAACAATGAGCAGTTCTTC.

This clone was seen only a few times. V and J are TRBV2 and TRBJ2-5, with 7 nucleotides matching TRBD1. Germline V gene lookup returns CDR1 SNHLY and CDR2 FYNNEI. V shed 6 bases and J 4 bases; nucleotides not matched to a gene: 8. The CDR3 sequence is 14 residues long. The CDR3 DNA is TGTGCCAGCAGAGGATATACAGGGGTAGAGACCCAGTACTTC. This encodes CASRGYTGVETQYF. The full variable domain, its missing parts supplied by reference TRBV2 and TRBJ2-5, is EPEVTQTPSHQVTQMGQEVILRCVPISNHLYFYWYRQILGQKVEFLVSFYNNEISEKSEIFDDQFSVERPDGSNFTLKIRSTKLEDSAMYFCASRGYTGVETQYFGPGTRLLVL.

This chain links TRBV5-3 with TRBJ2-1, with 9 bases fitting TRBD2. TRBV5-3 belongs to the ORF category, with a function that is uncertain. The trim removed 0 bases at V and 8 bases at J, leaving 18 bases unmatched. The CDR3 is 19 residues long. The CDR3 reads CARSLGDSGGSNYEHEQFF. The CDR3 nucleotides are TGTGCCAGAAGCTTGGGAGATAGCGGGGGCAGTAATTACGAACATGAGCAGTTCTTC.

This clone was seen only once. The rearrangement joins TRBV7-9 to TRBJ1-2, with TRBD1 matching over 7 bases. Germline trimming cut 5 bases from V and 6 bases from J; bases unmatched to any gene: 21. Germline CDR1 and CDR2: SEHNR and FQNEAQ (reference sequence). CDR3 length: 18 amino acids. The CDR3 bases are TGTGCCAGCAGCCCCACCAAGGGACAGCGTGCCGAAACCGATGGCTACACCTTC. As protein: CASSPTKGQRAETDGYTF.

There are a few counts of this clone. The J gene is TRBJ2-7, the V gene TRBV10-3, with D possibly being TRBD1 (7 bases). Trimming shortened V by 8 bases and J by 3 bases, and 17 bases separated the two germline ends. CDR1 and CDR2 (germline): ENHRY, SYGVKD. CDR3 size: 14 residues. This CDR3 reads CAIGGTVSSYEQYF. CDR3 nucleotide sequence: TGTGCCATCGGGGGGACAGTGTCTAGCTACGAGCAGTACTTC.

The J gene is TRBJ2-5, the V gene TRBV10-3; 7 nucleotides line up with TRBD2. The V gene's germline CDR1 is ENHRY and CDR2 SYGVKD. The length of the CDR3 is 14 residues. V shed 4 bases and J 3 bases; nucleotides not matched to a gene: 5. CDR3 in DNA: TGTGCCATCAGTGTATCCGGGGGGAAAGAGACCCAGTACTTC. This translates into CAISVSGGKETQYF.

V usage is TRBV7-9 and J usage is TRBJ2-3; 9 nucleotides align to TRBD2. The CDR3 runs 17 residues. Germline V gene sequence: CDR1 SEHNR, CDR2 FQNEAQ (reference sequence). The V gene end was trimmed by 1 base and the J gene end by 0 bases; junction bases not matched to a gene: 5. The CDR3 nucleotides read TGTGCCAGCAGCTTAGGTATAGCGGGGGAGAGCACAGATACGCAGTATTTT. As protein: CASSLGIAGESTDTQYF.

This rearrangement joins TRBV11-3 to TRBJ2-2; 9 bases match TRBD1. Trimming cost V 4 bases and J 13 bases; bases outside gene matches: 7. This CDR3 has 13 residues. The germline V gene encodes CDR1 SGHNT and CDR2 YENEEA. The CDR3 sequence is CASSSVGTGTLFF. The CDR3 bases are TGTGCCAGCAGCTCTGTGGGGACAGGGACGCTGTTTTTT.